This is a list of T cell receptor beta chains from one sample in a study of cytomegalovirus exposure and HLA in healthy donors. Produced via immunoSEQ multiplex PCR; TCRdb's table is partial and in-frame only. The sample has 150,000 to 200,000 clones; the top ten hold 1% to 1.5%. Material: PBMCs. The origin of the receptors is a woman aged 55-69 years in good health and CMV-seronegative. Both conserved end residues are part of each CDR3. D genes are given only for firm matches.

TRBV9,NA,TRBJ1-1,TGTGCCAGCAGCGTAGAGGGGACTGAAGCTTTCTTT,CASSVEGTEAFF
TRBV6-5,NA,TRBJ1-2,TGTGCCAGCGGAAGGGGGAATGGCTACACCTTC,CASGRGNGYTF
TRBV5-6,NA,TRBJ2-3,TGTGCCAGCAGCCTGGCTGGAATAGCGGGCACAGATACGCAGTATTTT,CASSLAGIAGTDTQYF
TRBV7-9,NA,TRBJ2-7,TGTGCCAGCAGCTTATTGGTTTCGGGCGAGCAGTACTTC,CASSLLVSGEQYF
TRBV5-1,TRBD1,TRBJ2-7,TGCGCCAGCAGCTCCGGGACAGGGCTTGGGTCTTACGAGCAGTACTTC,CASSSGTGLGSYEQYF
TRBV11-3,TRBD2,TRBJ2-1,TGTGCCAGCAGTTCCAGCGGGACCTCCTACAATGAGCAGTTCTTC,CASSSSGTSYNEQFF
TRBV7-2,TRBD1,TRBJ1-5,TGTGCCAGCAGCCCGCAAGGACAGGGCAATCAGCCCCAGCATTTT,CASSPQGQGNQPQHF
TRBV5-6,NA,TRBJ1-2,TGTGCCAGCAGCCTGGAGAGTTGGGGCCTTAACTATGGCTACACCTTC,CASSLESWGLNYGYTF
TRBV13,NA,TRBJ2-7,TGTGCCAGCAGCCGATTAGCCCTCCGGGGGACCTACGAGCAGTACTTC,CASSRLALRGTYEQYF
TRBV6-4,TRBD1,TRBJ1-2,TGTGCCAGCAGGCAGGACAGGTCGGGGTATGGCTACACCTTC,CASRQDRSGYGYTF
TRBV6-5,NA,TRBJ1-2,TGTGCCAGCAGTTCGGACAGAGCACCAGCTAACTATGGCTACACCTTC,CASSSDRAPANYGYTF
TRBV4-2,TRBD2,TRBJ2-7,TGTGCCAGCAGCCAAGAAGGGGTAGCGGGAGGGAGCTCCTACGAGCAGTACTTC,CASSQEGVAGGSSYEQYF
TRBV18,TRBD2,TRBJ2-2,TGTGCCAGCTCACCCTTAGCGGGAGCGAACACCGGGGAGCTGTTTTTT,CASSPLAGANTGELFF
TRBV7-8,NA,TRBJ2-2,TGTGCCAGCAGGGACCAGGGTACCGGGGAGCTGTTTTTT,CASRDQGTGELFF
TRBV30,NA,TRBJ2-7,TGTGCCTGGAGTCTCTCAGGGGGACTCGAGCAGTACTTC,CAWSLSGGLEQYF
TRBV27,TRBD1,TRBJ1-5,TGTGCCAGCAGTTTTCTCCTCCCGACAGGGGGCTACAATCAGCCCCAGCATTTT,CASSFLLPTGGYNQPQHF
TRBV6-1,NA,TRBJ2-2,TGTGCCAGCAGTGAAGATAGGAACACCGGGGAGCTGTTTTTT,CASSEDRNTGELFF
TRBV6-5,NA,TRBJ2-4,TGTGCCAGCAGTTACTTGGGCCCTAAAAACATTCAGTACTTC,CASSYLGPKNIQYF
TRBV7-6,NA,TRBJ2-5,TGTGCCAGCAGCTCAAGCCAGGGAGAGACCCAGTACTTC,CASSSSQGETQYF
TRBV6-1,NA,TRBJ1-5,TGTGCCAGCAGTGAAAACAGCGGATATAGCAATCAGCCCCAGCATTTT,CASSENSGYSNQPQHF
TRBV5-4,TRBD1,TRBJ2-3,TGTGCCAGCAGCTTGGGGACAGGAGGTGGCACAGATACGCAGTATTTT,CASSLGTGGGTDTQYF
TRBV7-9,NA,TRBJ1-1,TGTGCCAGCAGCTTAGACAGTGAAGCTTTCTTT,CASSLDSEAFF